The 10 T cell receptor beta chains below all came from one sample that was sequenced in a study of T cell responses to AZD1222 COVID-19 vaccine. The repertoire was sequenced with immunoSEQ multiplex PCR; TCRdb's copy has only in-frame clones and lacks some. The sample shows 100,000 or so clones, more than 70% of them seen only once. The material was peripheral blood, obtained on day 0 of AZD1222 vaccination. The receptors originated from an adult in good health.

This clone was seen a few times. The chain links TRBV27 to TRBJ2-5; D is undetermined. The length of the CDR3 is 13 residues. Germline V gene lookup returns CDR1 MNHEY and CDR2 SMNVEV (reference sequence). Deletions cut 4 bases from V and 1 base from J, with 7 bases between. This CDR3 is CASSSNPQETQYF. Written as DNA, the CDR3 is TGTGCCAGCAGTTCTAATCCCCAAGAGACCCAGTACTTC.

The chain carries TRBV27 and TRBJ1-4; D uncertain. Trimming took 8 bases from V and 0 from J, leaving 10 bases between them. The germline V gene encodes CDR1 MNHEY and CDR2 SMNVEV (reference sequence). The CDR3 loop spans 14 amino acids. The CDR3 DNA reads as TGTGCCAGCGAAGGTCCCCCAACTAATGAAAAACTGTTTTTT. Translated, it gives CASEGPPTNEKLFF.

The CDR3 is CASSETMGRGNQPQHF. The CDR3 bases are TGTGCCAGCAGTGAAACGATGGGCAGAGGCAATCAGCCCCAGCATTTT. The chain couples TRBV6-1 to TRBJ1-5, with D uncertain. Trimming took 2 bases from V and 2 from J, leaving 13 bases between them. This CDR3 contains 16 residues. The germline gives CDR1 MNHNS, CDR2 SASEGT.

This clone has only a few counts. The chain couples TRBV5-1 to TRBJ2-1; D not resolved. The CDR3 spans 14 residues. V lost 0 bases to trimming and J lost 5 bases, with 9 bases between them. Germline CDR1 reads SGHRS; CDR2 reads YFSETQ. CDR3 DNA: TGCGCCAGCAGCTTGGCGGGCCCCGACAATGAGCAGTTCTTC. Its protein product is CASSLAGPDNEQFF.

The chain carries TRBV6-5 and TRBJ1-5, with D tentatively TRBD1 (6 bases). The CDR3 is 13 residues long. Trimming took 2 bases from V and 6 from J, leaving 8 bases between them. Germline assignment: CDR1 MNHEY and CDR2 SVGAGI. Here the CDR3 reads CASSYEQGQPQHF. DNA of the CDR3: TGTGCCAGCAGTTACGAACAGGGTCAGCCCCAGCATTTT.

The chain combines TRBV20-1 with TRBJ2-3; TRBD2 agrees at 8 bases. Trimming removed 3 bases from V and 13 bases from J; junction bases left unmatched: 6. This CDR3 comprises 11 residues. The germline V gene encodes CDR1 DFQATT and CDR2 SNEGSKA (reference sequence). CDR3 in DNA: TGCAGTGCTAGGACGGGAGGGCCAAAGTATTTT. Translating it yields CSARTGGPKYF.

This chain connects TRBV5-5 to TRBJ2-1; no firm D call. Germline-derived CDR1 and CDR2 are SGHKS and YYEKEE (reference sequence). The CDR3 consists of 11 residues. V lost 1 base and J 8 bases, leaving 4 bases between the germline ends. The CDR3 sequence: CASSLIDEQFF. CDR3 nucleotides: TGTGCCAGCAGCTTGATCGATGAGCAGTTCTTC.

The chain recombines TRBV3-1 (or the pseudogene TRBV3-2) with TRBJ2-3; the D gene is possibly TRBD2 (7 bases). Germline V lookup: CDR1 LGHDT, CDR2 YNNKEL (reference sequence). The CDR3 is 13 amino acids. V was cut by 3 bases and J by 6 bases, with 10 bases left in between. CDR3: CASSQGGADTQYF. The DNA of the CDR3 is TGTGCCAGCAGCCAGGGGGGGGCGGATACGCAGTATTTT.

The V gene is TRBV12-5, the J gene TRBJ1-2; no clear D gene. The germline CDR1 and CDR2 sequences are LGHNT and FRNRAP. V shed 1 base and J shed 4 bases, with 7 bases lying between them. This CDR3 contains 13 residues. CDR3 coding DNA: TGTGCTAGTGGTTTGGGGGTCCCCTATGGCTACACCTTC. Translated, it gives CASGLGVPYGYTF.

CDR3 bases: TGTGCTAGTGGTTTGGTGGGGGTATACGAGCAGTACTTC. Translating gives CASGLVGVYEQYF. The rearrangement uses TRBV12-5 and TRBJ2-7, with D perhaps being TRBD1 or TRBD2 (5 bases each). Germline loops: CDR1 LGHNT, CDR2 FRNRAP. The CDR3 has 13 amino acids. V was clipped by 0 bases and J by 4 bases, with 7 bases between them.